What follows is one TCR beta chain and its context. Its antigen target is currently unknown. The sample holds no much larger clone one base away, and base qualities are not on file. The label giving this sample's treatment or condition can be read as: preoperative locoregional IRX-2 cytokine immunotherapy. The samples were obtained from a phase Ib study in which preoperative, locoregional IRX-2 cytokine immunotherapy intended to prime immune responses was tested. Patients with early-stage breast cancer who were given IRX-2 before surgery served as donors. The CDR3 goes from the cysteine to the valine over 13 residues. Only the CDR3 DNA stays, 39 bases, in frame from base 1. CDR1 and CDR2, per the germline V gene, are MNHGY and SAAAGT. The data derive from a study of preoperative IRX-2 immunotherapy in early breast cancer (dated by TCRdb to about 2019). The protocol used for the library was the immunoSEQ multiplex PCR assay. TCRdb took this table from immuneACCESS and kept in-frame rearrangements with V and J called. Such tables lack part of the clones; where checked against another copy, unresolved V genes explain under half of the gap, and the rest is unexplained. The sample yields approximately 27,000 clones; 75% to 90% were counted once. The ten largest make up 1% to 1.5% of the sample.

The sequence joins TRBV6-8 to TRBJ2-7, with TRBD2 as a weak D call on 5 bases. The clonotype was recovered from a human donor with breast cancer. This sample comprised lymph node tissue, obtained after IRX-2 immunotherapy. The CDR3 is CASSDSGDYEQYV. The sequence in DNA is TGTGCCAGCAGTGACTCCGGGGACTACGAGCAGTACGTC.